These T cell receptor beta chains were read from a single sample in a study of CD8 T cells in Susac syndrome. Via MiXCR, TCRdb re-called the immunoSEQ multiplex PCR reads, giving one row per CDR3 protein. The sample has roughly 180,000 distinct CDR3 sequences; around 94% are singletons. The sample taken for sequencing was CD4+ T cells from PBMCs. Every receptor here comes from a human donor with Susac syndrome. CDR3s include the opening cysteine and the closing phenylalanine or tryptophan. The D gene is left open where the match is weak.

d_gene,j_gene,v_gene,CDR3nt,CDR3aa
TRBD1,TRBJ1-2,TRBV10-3,TGTGCCATCAGTGAGTCAGGGGGCGATGGCTACACCTTC,CAISESGGDGYTF
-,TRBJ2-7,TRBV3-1,TGTGCCAGCAGCCAAGACCCTCAGGGGACGGGGCAGTACTTC,CASSQDPQGTGQYF
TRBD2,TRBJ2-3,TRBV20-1,TGCAGTGCCTGGTTGAGGCGGGGGGGCACAGATACGCAGTATTTT,CSAWLRRGGTDTQYF
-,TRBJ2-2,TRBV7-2,TGTGCCAGCAGCTTACACCGAGCTTCCGGGGAGCTGTTTTTT,CASSLHRASGELFF
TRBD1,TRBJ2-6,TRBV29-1,TGCAGCGTTGTAGGACAGGGGGCTACCAACGTCCTGACTTTC,CSVVGQGATNVLTF
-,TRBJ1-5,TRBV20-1,TGCAGTGCTAGCGCCCGGTTCGGCAGGGGATATAGCAATCAGCCCCAGCATTTT,CSASARFGRGYSNQPQHF
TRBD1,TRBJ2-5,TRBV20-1,TGCAGTGCTAGTCTGACAGGGGAATCGGAGACCCAGTACTTC,CSASLTGESETQYF
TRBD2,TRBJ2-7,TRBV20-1,TGCAGTGCTCGAGCGGGGTTCAACGAGCAGTACTTC,CSARAGFNEQYF
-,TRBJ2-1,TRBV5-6,TGTGCCAGCAGCTTGGTGGCGTTGTACAATGAGCAGTTCTTC,CASSLVALYNEQFF
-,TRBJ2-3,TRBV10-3,TGTGCCATCAAGGGGGGCCTCGGCACAGATACGCAGTATTTT,CAIKGGLGTDTQYF
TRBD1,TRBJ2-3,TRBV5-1,TGCGCCAGCAGCTTCACAGGGGAAGCAGATACGCAGTATTTT,CASSFTGEADTQYF